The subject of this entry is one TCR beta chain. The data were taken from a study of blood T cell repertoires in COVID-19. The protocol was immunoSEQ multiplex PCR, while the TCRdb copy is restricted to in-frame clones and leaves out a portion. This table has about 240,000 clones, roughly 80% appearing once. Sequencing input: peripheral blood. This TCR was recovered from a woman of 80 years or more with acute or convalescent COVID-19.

CDR3 sequence (DNA): TGTGCCAGCACCTATGGGACTAGCGGGGCCTACGAGCAGTACTTC. Protein product: CASTYGTSGAYEQYF. The V call is TRBV7-9, the J call TRBJ2-7, with 13 bases that match TRBD2. The V gene end was trimmed by 7 bases and the J gene end by 2 bases; junction bases not matched to a gene: 5. This CDR3 is 15 amino acids long. Germline loops: CDR1 SEHNR, CDR2 FQNEAQ (reference sequence).